This TCR beta chain was sequenced during a study of control samples from healthy donors and cancer patients. The CDR3 extends over 19 amino acids. Germline loops: CDR1 KGHSH, CDR2 LQKENI. V was clipped by 0 bases and J by 8 bases, with 28 bases between them. The repertoire was sequenced with immunoSEQ multiplex PCR; TCRdb's copy has only in-frame clones and lacks some. Of 120,000 or so clones in the sample, 75% to 95% were seen once. The sample consisted of blood. This TCR was recovered from a man younger than 35 in good health. The chain has TRBV18 and TRBJ1-2, with a tentative D call TRBD1 (6 bases). CDR3 residues: CASSPPIGPKQQGGRGYTF. The DNA for the CDR3 is TGTGCCAGCTCACCACCGATTGGTCCTAAACAACAGGGTGGGAGAGGCTACACCTTC.